The 30 T cell receptor beta chains reported below all come from one sample, sequenced in a study of blood T cell repertoires in COVID-19. Assay: immunoSEQ multiplex PCR; the TCRdb copy retains only in-frame clones and omits some. The sample has under 300,000 clones; 70% to 90% are singletons. The sequenced material came from peripheral blood. Receptors were obtained from a man aged 55 to 69 with acute or convalescent COVID-19.

This clone was observed a handful of times. For the CDR3, the DNA is TGTGCCAGTAGTATAGGAGCCGGGACAGGGGATGGCTACACCTTC. Its translation is CASSIGAGTGDGYTF. This rearrangement joins TRBV19 to TRBJ1-2; TRBD1 matches at 10 bases. Trimming at V came to 1 base and at J to 6 bases, leaving 5 bases not matched to a gene. The CDR3 is 15 amino acids. Germline V gene sequence: CDR1 LNHDA, CDR2 SQIVND (reference sequence).

The rearrangement uses TRBV7-8 and TRBJ2-5, with no clear D. The CDR3 consists of 14 residues. Trimming took off 5 bases at V and 5 bases at J, with 15 bases between the two ends. Germline V gives CDR1 SGHVS, CDR2 FQNEAQ. CDR3: CASSPHGERETQYF. The CDR3 DNA sequence: TGTGCCAGCAGCCCCCACGGCGAGAGGGAGACCCAGTACTTC.

The chain combines TRBV3-1 (or the pseudogene TRBV3-2) with TRBJ2-2; D possibly corresponds to TRBD2 (6 bases). From germline, CDR1 is LGHDT and CDR2 YNNKEL (reference sequence). The CDR3 has 15 residues. Trimming left V 0 bases short and J 4 bases short, with 9 bases between. The chain's CDR3 is CASSQDLGGTGELFF. CDR3 sequence (DNA): TGTGCCAGCAGCCAAGATTTGGGGGGCACCGGGGAGCTGTTTTTT.

The chain links TRBV29-1 to TRBJ1-1; TRBD1 aligns across 9 bases. The CDR3 covers 12 residues. The germline CDR1 and CDR2 sequences are SQVTM and ANQGSEA. The ends lost 6 bases at V and 6 bases at J; junction bases unmatched: 5. The CDR3 region has the DNA TGCAGCGTAACAACAGGGGGCCCTGAAGCTTTCTTT. This encodes CSVTTGGPEAFF.

The rearrangement joins TRBV9 to TRBJ2-5; TRBD1 matches 7 bases. Losses at the gene ends were 3 bases for V and 3 bases for J; bases not matched to a gene: 2. This CDR3 is 13 amino acids long. From germline, CDR1 is SGDLS and CDR2 YYNGEE. Here the CDR3 DNA reads TGTGCCAGCAGCGCAACAGGGGAAGAGACCCAGTACTTC. It codes for CASSATGEETQYF.

J is TRBJ1-3 and V is TRBV6-2 or TRBV6-3; D ambiguous. The CDR3 length is 13 residues. Germline V gene lookup returns CDR1 MNHEY and CDR2 SVGEGT. The ends were cut back, 2 bases at V and 8 bases at J, with 10 bases in the middle. CDR3 region: CASSYLGEDTIYF. The DNA for the CDR3 is TGTGCCAGCAGTTACCTCGGAGAAGACACCATATATTTT.

This clone was detected once. The chain employs TRBV11-3 and TRBJ2-1; 14 bases map to TRBD2. CDR3 size: 18 residues. CDR1 and CDR2 from the germline V gene are SGHNT and YENEEA. V dropped 5 bases and J dropped 5; count of bases not matched to a gene: 11. The CDR3 DNA reads TGTGCCAGCAGCCCCCGGGGACTAGCGGGAGCGGGGGACAATGAGCAGTTCTTC. Protein: CASSPRGLAGAGDNEQFF.

V is TRBV29-1 and J is TRBJ1-2; TRBD1 is a possible D gene (6 bases). V gave up 7 bases and J gave up 2 bases, with 20 bases separating them. This CDR3 contains 15 residues. Germline assignment: CDR1 SQVTM and CDR2 ANQGSEA. CDR3 nucleotide sequence: TGCAGCGCTCGGGCAGGGGAGCGGGAGAACTATGGCTACACCTTC. Its protein product is CSARAGERENYGYTF.

The CDR3, as DNA: TGTGCCAGCAGATCTCAGAAGTCAAATGAAAAACTGTTTTTT. The encoded protein is CASRSQKSNEKLFF. V and J are TRBV28 and TRBJ1-4, with D unclear. Germline CDR1 MDHEN, CDR2 SYDVKM. The CDR3 contains 14 residues. Trimming removed 6 bases at V and 5 bases at J, with 13 bases between.

V and J are TRBV30 and TRBJ2-7; 8 bases are a match to TRBD1. The CDR3 spans 14 residues. The germline V gene encodes CDR1 GTSNPN and CDR2 SVGIG (reference sequence). With 1 base clipped from V and 6 bases from J, the junction kept 8 bases outside the gene matches. In DNA, the CDR3 is TGTGCCTGGAGTGGGGACAGGCAAGTTAGCGAGCAGTACTTC. Residues: CAWSGDRQVSEQYF.

This clone was counted a few times. J is TRBJ2-5 and V is TRBV5-6; 7 nucleotides align to TRBD1. The CDR3 is 14 residues long. V was clipped by 3 bases and J by 5 bases; unmatched bases: 7. From germline, CDR1 is SGHDT and CDR2 YYEEEE. Here the CDR3 reads CASSSARGMETQYF. CDR3 coding DNA: TGTGCCAGCAGCTCGGCCAGGGGGATGGAGACCCAGTACTTC.

This clone was recorded only once. This sequence joins TRBV14 and TRBJ2-7; 9 nucleotides line up with TRBD1. Looked up from germline, CDR1 is SGHDN and CDR2 is FVKESK. This CDR3 is 19 amino acids long. The junction had 17 bases not matched to a gene; V was cut back by 2 bases and J by 3 bases. CDR3 sequence (DNA): TGTGCCAGCAGCCAAATCTTGGGACAGGGCCTAAGGGTTGGCTACGAGCAGTACTTC. Translation gives CASSQILGQGLRVGYEQYF.

CDR3 sequence (DNA): TGTGCCAGCAGCCCGGGACTAGCATCGTACGAGCAGTACTTC. Translating it yields CASSPGLASYEQYF. The gene calls are TRBV7-2 and TRBJ2-7; TRBD2 agrees at 9 bases. Germline CDR1 and CDR2: SGHTA and FQGNSA. The CDR3 contains 14 residues. The ends lost 5 bases at V and 4 bases at J; junction bases unmatched: 6.

This clone was seen a few times. This chain uses TRBV3-1 (or the pseudogene TRBV3-2) with TRBJ2-7, with TRBD2 identical over 7 bases. Germline V gene data show CDR1 as LGHDT and CDR2 as YNNKEL (reference sequence). Trimming took 4 bases from V and 3 from J; bases not matched to a gene: 9. The CDR3 consists of 15 residues. The CDR3 spells CASSPERGSFYEQYF. The CDR3 coding sequence is TGTGCCAGCAGCCCCGAGCGCGGGAGTTTCTACGAGCAGTACTTC.

The gene calls are TRBV19 and TRBJ2-2, with 9 bases fitting TRBD1. Germline values: CDR1 LNHDA, CDR2 SQIVND (reference sequence). The ends lost 8 bases at V and 5 bases at J; junction bases unmatched: 6. CDR3 size: 14 residues. CDR3 amino acids: CASHRDRATGELFF. CDR3 DNA: TGTGCCAGTCACAGGGACAGGGCAACCGGGGAGCTGTTTTTT.

About this clone itself: Other DNA sequences in the sample encode the same CDR3. The V gene is TRBV7-9, the J gene TRBJ2-7, with D possibly being TRBD1 (6 bases). V gave up 1 base and J gave up 4 bases, with 11 bases separating them. Germline CDR1 reads SEHNR; CDR2 reads FQNEAQ (reference sequence). This CDR3 is 14 amino acids long. CDR3 nucleotide sequence: TGTGCCAGCAGCTTAGGTGGGACAAATTACGAGCAGTACTTC. Protein sequence: CASSLGGTNYEQYF.

This chain links TRBV11-2 with TRBJ1-4, with TRBD1 identical over 9 bases. V was pared by 0 bases and J by 6 bases, with 2 bases of the junction left unmatched. Germline CDR1 is SGHAT and CDR2 is FQNNGV. CDR3 length: 15 residues. The CDR3 DNA follows: TGTGCCAGCAGCTTAGAGGGACAGGGACATGAAAAACTGTTTTTT. Translation gives CASSLEGQGHEKLFF. Using reference TRBV11-2 and TRBJ1-4 for the parts outside the CDR3, the full variable domain is EAGVAQSPRYKIIEKRQSVAFWCNPISGHATLYWYQQILGQGPKLLIQFQNNGVVDDSQLPKDRFSAERLKGVDSTLKIQPAKLEDSAVYLCASSLEGQGHEKLFFGSGTQLSVL.

This sequence joins TRBV27 and TRBJ2-7; 7 bases agree with TRBD2. Germline CDR1 is MNHEY and CDR2 is SMNVEV (reference sequence). The V and J ends lost 7 bases and 6 bases, in that order; junction bases with no gene match: 18. The CDR3 runs to 16 residues. The CDR3 sequence is CASTKALGGVLGEQYF. CDR3 bases: TGTGCCAGCACGAAAGCTTTGGGGGGGGTCCTGGGCGAGCAGTACTTC.

This clone was seen just once. CDR3 nucleotide sequence: TGTGCCAGCCGGGGGACAGTGTACACTGAAGCTTTCTTT. This gives the protein CASRGTVYTEAFF. The chain has TRBV7-9 and TRBJ1-1; 7 nucleotides match TRBD1. CDR3 length equals 13 residues. Germline values: CDR1 SEHNR, CDR2 FQNEAQ (reference sequence). The ends lost 8 bases at V and 3 bases at J; junction bases unmatched: 6.

The V call is TRBV29-1, the J call TRBJ2-7; D is undetermined. This CDR3 comprises 12 residues. The V gene's germline CDR1 is SQVTM and CDR2 ANQGSEA. Trimming left V 4 bases short and J 3 bases short, with 10 bases between. For the CDR3, the DNA is TGCAGCGTTGTAGTTACGGGCTACGAGCAGTACTTC. Translating gives CSVVVTGYEQYF.

The chain carries TRBV7-8 and TRBJ2-7; D is possibly TRBD2 (6 bases). V lost 3 bases to trimming and J lost 7 bases, with 10 bases between them. CDR1 is SGHVS and CDR2 is FQNEAQ in the germline V gene. The CDR3 is 12 residues long. The CDR3 reads CASSLLGGEQYF. For the CDR3, the DNA is TGTGCCAGCAGCTTGCTGGGGGGAGAGCAGTACTTC.

The V gene is TRBV7-6, the J gene TRBJ1-1; no clear D gene. CDR3 size: 14 residues. The germline V and J ends were trimmed by 5 bases and 1 base, with 11 bases remaining between them. The germline V gene encodes CDR1 SGHVS and CDR2 FNYEAQ. CDR3 nucleotide sequence: TGTGCCAGCAGCCCCGGACGGGAGAACACTGAAGCTTTCTTT. It specifies CASSPGRENTEAFF.

Regarding this clone: This sample also contains other DNA sequences that code for the same CDR3. This chain joins TRBV7-3 and TRBJ2-1; a weak D match, TRBD2 (5 bases). The CDR3 extends over 15 amino acids. With 3 bases removed from V and 4 bases from J, the gap between germline ends came to 13 bases. Per the germline V gene, CDR1 is SGHTA and CDR2 is FQGTGA. The CDR3 loop reads CASSFGRASYNEQFF. For the CDR3, the DNA is TGTGCCAGCAGCTTCGGGCGGGCGTCATACAATGAGCAGTTCTTC.

The V and J genes are TRBV7-2 and TRBJ2-7; 14 bases fit TRBD2. Trimming removed 5 bases from V and 5 bases from J; junction bases left unmatched: 8. Germline values: CDR1 SGHTA, CDR2 FQGNSA. The CDR3 totals 16 residues. This CDR3 is CASSRSGTSGSNEQYF. In DNA form, the CDR3 reads TGTGCCAGCAGCCGTTCCGGGACTAGCGGGAGTAACGAGCAGTACTTC.

The chain couples TRBV3-1 (or the pseudogene TRBV3-2) to TRBJ1-5; weak D call: TRBD1 (6 bases). V gave up 5 bases and J gave up 6 bases, with 23 bases separating them. Germline loops: CDR1 LGHDT, CDR2 YNNKEL (reference sequence). There are 17 residues in the CDR3. The CDR3 protein is CASSNLGEGEAGQPQHF. The DNA for the CDR3 is TGTGCCAGCAGCAACTTAGGGGAGGGGGAAGCGGGTCAGCCCCAGCATTTT.

V usage is TRBV4-2 and J usage is TRBJ1-2, with a tentative D call TRBD1 (6 bases). The V gene lost 0 bases and the J gene lost 8 bases, with 13 bases spanning the gap. The CDR3 consists of 14 residues. The V gene's germline CDR1 is LGHNA and CDR2 YNFKEQ. CDR3 bases: TGTGCCAGCAGCCAAGAGGCGTCCCAGGGGGGCTACACCTTC. Translating it yields CASSQEASQGGYTF.

This chain uses TRBV5-4 with TRBJ2-1; 8 positions match TRBD2. CDR3 size: 14 residues. Trimming cost V 2 bases and J 9 bases; bases outside gene matches: 7. The V gene's germline CDR1 is SGHNT and CDR2 YYREEE (reference sequence). The CDR3 DNA is TGTGCCAGCAGCTTAAAAGCGGGAGCCAGTGAGCAGTTCTTC. This codes for CASSLKAGASEQFF.

CDR3 region: CASSLAGQNNGYTF. The CDR3 DNA follows: TGTGCCAGCAGTTTAGCAGGACAGAACAATGGCTACACCTTC. The chain recombines TRBV28 with TRBJ1-2; TRBD1 might be the D (6 bases). Germline V gene lookup returns CDR1 MDHEN and CDR2 SYDVKM. The germline V and J ends were trimmed by 2 bases and 6 bases, with 13 bases remaining between them. The CDR3 consists of 14 residues.

The chain links TRBV4-1 to TRBJ2-1; 8 bases line up with TRBD2. V gave up 1 base and J gave up 0 bases; unmatched junction bases: 5. The CDR3 totals 17 residues. CDR1 is MGHRA and CDR2 is YSYEKL in the germline V gene. The CDR3 loop is CASSQGPGGGSYNEQFF. The CDR3 bases are TGCGCCAGCAGCCAAGGGCCGGGAGGGGGCTCCTACAATGAGCAGTTCTTC.

V gene TRBV5-1 combines with J gene TRBJ2-7; TRBD2 matches 13 bases. The CDR3 has 15 residues. Trimming cost V 3 bases and J 7 bases; bases outside gene matches: 7. The germline gives CDR1 SGHRS, CDR2 YFSETQ. CDR3 sequence (DNA): TGCGCCAGCAGCTCAGACCCGGGACTAGCGGGGGAGCAGTACTTC. It codes for CASSSDPGLAGEQYF. The full variable domain, completed using reference TRBV5-1 and TRBJ2-7, is KAGVTQTPRYLIKTRGQQVTLSCSPISGHRSVSWYQQTPGQGLQFLFEYFSETQRNKGNFPGRFSGRQFSNSRSEMNVSTLELGDSALYLCASSSDPGLAGEQYFGPGTRLTVT.